One and the same sample provided the 22 T cell receptor beta chains below, sequenced in a study of T cell repertoires in cytomegalovirus infection. TCRdb reprocessed the reads via MiXCR and lists one record per CDR3 protein. The sample lists fewer than 300,000 distinct CDR3 sequences; roughly 26% were seen once. The sequencing sample was made of PBMCs. These receptors came from a human donor in good health (CMV status not recorded). Some clones in this sample may be carry-over from other donors' samples.

This clonotype was observed at least ten times. This chain uses TRBV19 with TRBJ1-3; 7 bases line up with TRBD1. After removal of 3 bases from V and 2 bases from J, the junction contained 10 bases not matched to a gene. The CDR3 has 17 amino acids. In germline, CDR1 is LNHDA, CDR2 SQIVND (reference sequence). CDR3 residues: CASSMGQTHRPGNTIYF. The CDR3 nucleotides read TGTGCCAGTAGTATGGGACAGACACACCGCCCTGGAAACACCATATATTTT.

The J gene is TRBJ2-1, the V gene TRBV7-6, with 13 bases matching TRBD2. This CDR3 contains 16 residues. Germline-derived CDR1 and CDR2 are SGHVS and FNYEAQ. V gave up 5 bases and J gave up 10 bases; unmatched junction bases: 11. In DNA form, the CDR3 reads TGTGCCAGCAGCCTCGGACTAGCGGGAGTTGGAGAGGAGCAGTTCTTC. This translates into CASSLGLAGVGEEQFF.

In this sample, this clonotype turned up a few times. The V and J genes are TRBV7-3 and TRBJ2-3; TRBD2 matches 8 bases. The CDR3 is 15 amino acids. V was clipped by 7 bases and J by 6 bases; unmatched bases: 12. Germline V CDR1 and CDR2: SGHTA, FQGTGA. CDR3 sequence reads: CASKRSGAPGDTQYF. For the CDR3, the DNA is TGTGCCAGCAAACGTAGCGGGGCCCCGGGGGATACGCAGTATTTT.

The chain couples TRBV19 to TRBJ1-4, with TRBD1 matching 9 bases. Germline-derived CDR1 and CDR2 are LNHDA and SQIVND (reference sequence). The CDR3 is made up of 14 amino acids. J gave up 14 bases and V 4 bases, and 11 bases lay outside the gene matches. For the CDR3, the DNA is TGTGCCAGTAGTACCGGGACAGGGTCCCTTGGGCTGTTTTTT. It is translated as CASSTGTGSLGLFF.

The chain joins TRBV28 to TRBJ1-5; D unclear. V lost 5 bases and J 0 bases, leaving 14 bases between the germline ends. Looked up from germline, CDR1 is MDHEN and CDR2 is SYDVKM. This CDR3 contains 16 residues. The CDR3 is CASSPTLALSNQPQHF. CDR3 DNA sequence: TGTGCCAGCAGTCCCACTTTAGCCCTTAGCAATCAGCCCCAGCATTTT.

The table lists this clonotype with a few counts. CDR3 DNA: TGTGCCAGCAGCTTTCTACGTAAAGAGCAGTTCTTC. The encoded protein is CASSFLRKEQFF. The genes are TRBV7-9 and TRBJ2-1; no definite D call. Germline CDR1 reads SEHNR; CDR2 reads FQNEAQ (reference sequence). The V gene lost 3 bases and the J gene lost 10 bases, with 10 bases spanning the gap. The length of the CDR3 is 12 residues.

The V gene is TRBV6-1, the J gene TRBJ2-5; 10 positions agree with TRBD2. The CDR3 is 15 residues long. V was clipped by 7 bases and J by 2 bases; unmatched bases: 7. Germline V gene sequence: CDR1 MNHNS, CDR2 SASEGT. The CDR3 is CASNLLAGEQETQYF. CDR3 in DNA: TGTGCCAGCAATTTGCTAGCGGGAGAGCAAGAGACCCAGTACTTC.

This clonotype was recorded many times. This sequence joins TRBV7-2 and TRBJ2-2; D remains unclear. V lost 5 bases to trimming and J lost 0 bases, with 10 bases between them. The CDR3 extends over 15 amino acids. Germline V gene lookup returns CDR1 SGHTA and CDR2 FQGNSA. CDR3 DNA: TGTGCCAGCAGCCCACCCTCCTCGAACACCGGGGAGCTGTTTTTT. Protein: CASSPPSSNTGELFF.

The sample holds one count of this clonotype. Here the CDR3 reads CSVEGARGTDTQYF. As DNA, the CDR3 is TGCAGCGTTGAAGGGGCGCGGGGCACAGATACGCAGTATTTT. The genes are TRBV29-1 and TRBJ2-3; tentative D call: TRBD2 (5 bases). Per germline, CDR1 SQVTM and CDR2 ANQGSEA. Trimming removed 1 base at V and 1 base at J, with 9 bases between. CDR3 length: 14 residues.

The chain couples TRBV19 to TRBJ2-1; TRBD2 aligns across 10 bases. This CDR3 is built from 14 residues. Trimming cost V 6 bases and J 8 bases; bases outside gene matches: 7. Germline loops: CDR1 LNHDA, CDR2 SQIVND (reference sequence). CDR3 sequence reads: CASRPGLALYEQFF. CDR3 DNA sequence: TGTGCCAGTAGGCCGGGACTAGCGTTATATGAGCAGTTCTTC.

Many counts were recorded for this clonotype. The chain has TRBV7-2 and TRBJ1-1; D ambiguous. The germline V gene encodes CDR1 SGHTA and CDR2 FQGNSA. The V gene lost 5 bases and the J gene lost 4 bases, with 8 bases spanning the gap. CDR3 size: 12 residues. The CDR3 DNA sequence: TGTGCCAGCAGCCACCCCCCCACTGAAGCTTTCTTT. Translated: CASSHPPTEAFF. Full variable domain (outside the CDR3, taken from reference TRBV7-2 and TRBJ1-1): GAGVSQSPSNKVTEKGKDVELRCDPISGHTALYWYRQSLGQGLEFLIYFQGNSAPDKSGLPSDRFSAERTGGSVSTLTIQRTQQEDSAVYLCASSHPPTEAFFGQGTRLTVV.

This clonotype was detected a few times. This rearrangement joins TRBV28 to TRBJ2-5; D gene unclear. Per the germline V gene, CDR1 is MDHEN and CDR2 is SYDVKM. The CDR3 is made up of 13 amino acids. Trimming stripped 11 bases from V and 0 bases from J, with 13 bases between. In nucleotides, the CDR3 is TGTGCCGGCTCGACCACGTACCAAGAGACCCAGTACTTC. As protein: CAGSTTYQETQYF.

As regards this clonotype: With a much larger clone just one base away, this may be a read error. V is TRBV7-2 and J is TRBJ2-1; TRBD2 agrees at 11 bases. The germline CDR1 and CDR2 sequences are SGHTA and FQGNSA. The CDR3 consists of 15 residues. CDR3 sequence (DNA): TGTGCCAGAAGCTTAGCGGGGGGGCCTTCCCATGAGCAGTTCTTC. The encoded protein is CARSLAGGPSHEQFF.

This chain links TRBV28 with TRBJ1-1, with D uncertain. The CDR3 runs 14 residues. The germline CDR1 and CDR2 sequences are MDHEN and SYDVKM. The germline V and J ends were trimmed by 2 bases and 2 bases, with 9 bases remaining between them. In nucleotides, the CDR3 is TGTGCCAGCAGTTTAATAGGTAGAAACACTGAAGCTTTCTTT. Amino acids: CASSLIGRNTEAFF.

This rearrangement joins TRBV12-3 or TRBV12-4 to TRBJ2-5; D is possibly TRBD2 (6 bases). The CDR3 sequence is 13 residues long. The ends were cut back, 5 bases at V and 5 bases at J, with 12 bases in the middle. For the CDR3, the DNA is TGTGCCAGCAGTGCCTACGGAGGGGAGACCCAGTACTTC. This translates into CASSAYGGETQYF.

This chain joins TRBV5-1 and TRBJ2-5, with TRBD1 identical over 8 bases. The CDR3 is 16 residues long. J was trimmed by 0 bases and V by 0 bases; bases with no gene match: 4. Germline loops: CDR1 SGHRS, CDR2 YFSETQ. The CDR3 sequence is CASSLAGTGHQETQYF. The CDR3 DNA reads as TGCGCCAGCAGCTTGGCCGGGACAGGCCACCAAGAGACCCAGTACTTC.

The V call is TRBV28, the J call TRBJ2-5; 14 bases are a match to TRBD2. The CDR3 sequence is 18 residues long. CDR1 and CDR2 from the germline V gene are MDHEN and SYDVKM. Losses at the gene ends were 2 bases for V and 1 base for J; bases not matched to a gene: 6. The CDR3 here is CASSLVTSGRAFQETQYF. In DNA, the CDR3 is TGTGCCAGCAGTTTAGTGACTAGCGGGAGGGCCTTCCAAGAGACCCAGTACTTC.

This clonotype was picked up many times. The V and J genes are TRBV7-2 and TRBJ2-3, with a weak D call TRBD2 (6 bases). From germline, CDR1 is SGHTA and CDR2 FQGNSA. Trimming shortened V by 3 bases and J by 0 bases, and 7 bases separated the two germline ends. The CDR3 is made up of 14 amino acids. This CDR3 reads CASSFGGSTDTQYF. The DNA of the CDR3 is TGTGCCAGCAGCTTTGGGGGGAGCACAGATACGCAGTATTTT.

V and J are TRBV5-1 and TRBJ2-1, with 9 bases matching TRBD2. Germline CDR1 and CDR2: SGHRS and YFSETQ. The CDR3 runs 16 residues. J lost 9 bases, V lost 0 bases, and 10 bases had no gene match. The CDR3 DNA reads as TGCGCCAGCAGCTTGGTACCGGTCGTAGCGGGGGTTGAGCAGTTCTTC. Translated, it gives CASSLVPVVAGVEQFF.

The CDR3 DNA reads as TGTGCCAGCAGTTACGGGGGGGCGTACTACGAGCAGTACTTC. It encodes CASSYGGAYYEQYF. The chain joins TRBV6-2 or TRBV6-3 to TRBJ2-7; a weak D match, TRBD2 (7 bases). The CDR3 runs 14 residues. CDR1 is MNHEY, CDR2 SVGEGT, per germline. Trimming removed 2 bases at V and 3 bases at J, with 11 bases between.

This clonotype was observed a handful of times. The rearrangement uses TRBV5-1 and TRBJ2-5; D unclear. CDR1 and CDR2 from the germline V gene are SGHRS and YFSETQ. The CDR3 runs 13 residues. With 6 bases removed from V and 2 bases from J, the gap between germline ends came to 11 bases. Written as DNA, the CDR3 is TGCGCCAGCATGGTGGCAGCTCAAGAGACCCAGTACTTC. Its translation is CASMVAAQETQYF.

This clonotype was seen just once. This chain joins TRBV5-1 and TRBJ2-4; the D gene is possibly TRBD2 (5 bases). V was cut by 0 bases and J by 6 bases, with 10 bases left in between. The germline V gene encodes CDR1 SGHRS and CDR2 YFSETQ. CDR3 length: 14 amino acids. CDR3 in DNA: TGCGCCAGCAGCTTGGGGGAGTCGGGAAACATTCAGTACTTC. This codes for CASSLGESGNIQYF.